The 23 T cell receptor beta chains reported below all come from one sample, sequenced in a study of cytomegalovirus exposure and HLA in healthy donors. This PCR relied on a set of 60 Vbeta primers and 13 Jbeta primers. Here immunoSEQ multiplex PCR was the method, and the copy in TCRdb shows in-frame clones only, minus some. The sample has under 55,000 clones; around 72% are singletons. The source material was PBMCs. All receptors come from a woman in her twenties or thirties in good health and CMV-seronegative.

The chain combines TRBV7-8 with TRBJ2-2; no firm D call. This CDR3 has 12 residues. V gave up 6 bases and J gave up 3 bases, with 5 bases separating them. CDR1 is SGHVS and CDR2 is FQNEAQ in the germline V gene. In DNA, the CDR3 is TGTGCCAGCAGACGAGACACCGGGGAGCTGTTTTTT. It codes for CASRRDTGELFF.

The chain combines TRBV6-5 with TRBJ1-3; D possibly corresponds to TRBD1 (5 bases). The V gene's germline CDR1 is MNHEY and CDR2 SVGAGI. V was pared by 5 bases and J by 1 base, with 9 bases between. The CDR3 loop spans 14 amino acids. The CDR3 spells CASSSQGSGNTIYF. CDR3 DNA sequence: TGTGCCAGCAGTAGCCAGGGATCTGGAAACACCATATATTTT.

The chain uses TRBV29-1 and TRBJ2-3; 11 bases align to TRBD2. CDR1 SQVTM and CDR2 ANQGSEA come from the germline V gene. V dropped 6 bases and J dropped 2; count of bases not matched to a gene: 13. CDR3 length: 17 residues. CDR3 bases: TGCAGCGTCTGGGTTAGGGTACTAGCGGGAGTCACAGATACGCAGTATTTT. Translation gives CSVWVRVLAGVTDTQYF.

This sequence joins TRBV29-1 and TRBJ1-2; tentatively, D is TRBD1 (5 bases). From germline, CDR1 is SQVTM and CDR2 ANQGSEA. Trimming took 0 bases from V and 4 from J, leaving 12 bases between them. This CDR3 comprises 14 residues. As DNA, the CDR3 is TGCAGCGTTGAAGATCTGGGAGGGGCCTATGGCTACACCTTC. It specifies CSVEDLGGAYGYTF. Drawing the rest from reference TRBV29-1 and TRBJ1-2, the complete variable domain is SAVISQKPSRDICQRGTSLTIQCQVDSQVTMMFWYRQQPGQSLTLIATANQGSEATYESGFVIDKFPISRPNLTFSTLTVSNMSPEDSSIYLCSVEDLGGAYGYTFGSGTRLTVV.

The chain has TRBV7-9 and TRBJ2-7; TRBD2 matches at 10 bases. The CDR3 totals 15 residues. CDR1 and CDR2 (germline): SEHNR, FQNEAQ (reference sequence). V lost 6 bases to trimming and J lost 1 base; unmatched junction nucleotides: 6. The CDR3 sequence: CASSYSGRKSYEQYF. The CDR3 nucleotides read TGTGCCAGCAGTTATAGCGGGAGGAAGTCCTACGAGCAGTACTTC.

There are a few counts of this clone. V is TRBV5-1 and J is TRBJ2-7; tentative D call: TRBD2 (5 bases). V was trimmed by 4 bases and J by 3 bases, leaving 17 bases between them. This CDR3 has 15 residues. Germline V lookup: CDR1 SGHRS, CDR2 YFSETQ. CDR3 protein: CASSLTAGGGYEQYF. The CDR3 nucleotides are TGCGCCAGCAGCCTCACCGCGGGCGGCGGCTACGAGCAGTACTTC.

The chain recombines TRBV6-5 with TRBJ2-3, with no clear D. This CDR3 region has 15 residues. V lost 4 bases and J lost 2, with 13 bases in between. Germline V gives CDR1 MNHEY, CDR2 SVGAGI. The CDR3 DNA reads TGTGCCAGCAGTTTTTTCGAGGCCTCCACAGATACGCAGTATTTT. It encodes CASSFFEASTDTQYF.

This chain connects TRBV29-1 to TRBJ2-7, with 9 nucleotides matching TRBD1. This CDR3 comprises 16 residues. The junction had 10 bases not matched to a gene; V was cut back by 1 base and J by 3 bases. The germline V gene encodes CDR1 SQVTM and CDR2 ANQGSEA. CDR3 amino acids: CSVEGGVGQGIYEQYF. The CDR3 region has the DNA TGCAGCGTTGAAGGTGGCGTAGGACAGGGGATCTACGAGCAGTACTTC.

V is TRBV9 and J is TRBJ2-7, with D perhaps TRBD2 (5 bases). In germline, CDR1 is SGDLS, CDR2 YYNGEE. V lost 0 bases and J lost 0, with 10 bases in between. CDR3 length: 15 residues. The CDR3 loop is CASSVGGGGSYEQYF. For the CDR3, the DNA is TGTGCCAGCAGCGTAGGAGGCGGAGGCTCCTACGAGCAGTACTTC.

The chain uses TRBV10-3 and TRBJ1-2, with D possibly matching TRBD1 (6 bases). The V end was cut by 2 bases, the J end by 1 base, with 20 bases between. Germline V gene lookup returns CDR1 ENHRY and CDR2 SYGVKD. The CDR3 length is 18 residues. CDR3 in amino acids: CAISEASGAQQFNYGYTF. For the CDR3, the DNA is TGTGCCATCAGTGAGGCTTCAGGGGCTCAACAATTTAACTATGGCTACACCTTC.

This rearrangement joins TRBV5-1 to TRBJ2-4, with 13 bases that match TRBD2. V shed 0 bases, J shed 0 bases, and the junction held 9 bases outside the gene matches. This CDR3 is built from 20 residues. Germline values: CDR1 SGHRS, CDR2 YFSETQ. CDR3 in amino acids: CASSLGGTSGIPLAKNIQYF. CDR3 nucleotide sequence: TGCGCCAGCAGCTTGGGGGGGACTAGCGGGATCCCACTAGCCAAAAACATTCAGTACTTC. The full variable domain, in which reference TRBV5-1 and TRBJ2-4 provide the parts outside the CDR3, is KAGVTQTPRYLIKTRGQQVTLSCSPISGHRSVSWYQQTPGQGLQFLFEYFSETQRNKGNFPGRFSGRQFSNSRSEMNVSTLELGDSALYLCASSLGGTSGIPLAKNIQYFGAGTRLSVL.

The table lists this clone with a count of one. The rearrangement links TRBV12-2 to TRBJ1-2; TRBD1 was called by the table and not checked on the DNA. TRBV12-2 is designated a pseudogene. The CDR3 has 17 amino acids. This chain's CDR3 is CASRLASGGRVSYGYTF. Written as DNA, the CDR3 is TGTGCAAGTCGCTTAGCGTCAGGGGGCAGAGTTAGCTATGGCTACACCTTC.

This clone was counted only a few times. The genes are TRBV6-1 and TRBJ2-1; the match to TRBD2 covers 7 bases. This CDR3 region has 14 residues. The germline V gene has CDR1 MNHNS and CDR2 SASEGT. The ends lost 8 bases at V and 5 bases at J; junction bases unmatched: 9. This CDR3 is CASGWAGADNEQFF. CDR3 bases: TGTGCCAGCGGGTGGGCGGGAGCCGACAATGAGCAGTTCTTC.

The CDR3 protein is CASSITVNQPQHF. The DNA of the CDR3 is TGTGCCAGTAGTATCACTGTGAATCAGCCCCAGCATTTT. The chain has TRBV19 and TRBJ1-5; D ambiguous. The CDR3 is made up of 13 amino acids. V lost 3 bases and J 4 bases, leaving 7 bases between the germline ends. From germline, CDR1 is LNHDA and CDR2 SQIVND (reference sequence).

This clone turned up a few times. The gene calls are TRBV5-4 and TRBJ2-5, with 8 bases matching TRBD1. Per the germline V gene, CDR1 is SGHNT and CDR2 is YYREEE (reference sequence). The CDR3 spans 16 residues. V gave up 4 bases and J gave up 5 bases; unmatched junction bases: 13. CDR3 in amino acids: CASSQDAGQGGETQYF. DNA of the CDR3: TGTGCCAGCAGCCAGGACGCAGGACAGGGTGGGGAGACCCAGTACTTC.

V is TRBV6-5 and J is TRBJ1-1; D gene uncertain. The CDR3 spans 15 residues. Trimming took 0 bases from V and 2 from J, leaving 10 bases between them. Germline V lookup: CDR1 MNHEY, CDR2 SVGAGI. The CDR3 DNA reads TGTGCCAGCAGTTACTCGTATCGACACAACACTGAAGCTTTCTTT. This encodes CASSYSYRHNTEAFF.

This clone was counted a few times. The V gene is TRBV7-9, the J gene TRBJ1-1, with D possibly matching TRBD1 (6 bases). This CDR3 has 13 amino acids. V lost 7 bases and J 5 bases, leaving 14 bases between the germline ends. From germline, CDR1 is SEHNR and CDR2 FQNEAQ (reference sequence). The CDR3 DNA reads as TGTGCCAGCATCAGATTACAGGGAACTGAAGCTTTCTTT. Amino acids: CASIRLQGTEAFF.

The chain has TRBV7-9 and TRBJ2-5; possibly TRBD2 for D (7 bases). Germline V CDR1 and CDR2: SEHNR, FQNEAQ (reference sequence). This CDR3 has 14 amino acids. Trimming cost V 6 bases and J 2 bases, with 13 bases left between them. In DNA, the CDR3 is TGTGCCAGCAGTGAACGGGGGGCACAAGAGACCCAGTACTTC. The encoded protein is CASSERGAQETQYF.

The rearrangement links TRBV5-6 to TRBJ2-7; D is unresolved. There are 14 residues in the CDR3. The germline CDR1 and CDR2 sequences are SGHDT and YYEEEE. V lost 0 bases to trimming and J lost 2 bases, with 9 bases between them. The CDR3 loop reads CASSLGASTYEQYF. The CDR3 bases are TGTGCCAGCAGCTTGGGTGCAAGCACCTACGAGCAGTACTTC.

The chain combines TRBV7-2 with TRBJ1-1; D is ambiguous. This CDR3 is built from 14 residues. Germline loops: CDR1 SGHTA, CDR2 FQGNSA. The V gene lost 4 bases and the J gene lost 4 bases, with 13 bases spanning the gap. CDR3 in DNA: TGTGCCAGCAGCTCGTCCACGGGGTCCACTGAAGCTTTCTTT. This codes for CASSSSTGSTEAFF. The full variable domain, rest sourced from reference TRBV7-2 and TRBJ1-1, is GAGVSQSPSNKVTEKGKDVELRCDPISGHTALYWYRQSLGQGLEFLIYFQGNSAPDKSGLPSDRFSAERTGGSVSTLTIQRTQQEDSAVYLCASSSSTGSTEAFFGQGTRLTVV.

This chain joins TRBV4-2 and TRBJ2-1, with a possible D match to TRBD2 (6 bases). Germline assignment: CDR1 LGHNA and CDR2 YNFKEQ. This CDR3 comprises 16 residues. V was clipped by 5 bases and J by 0 bases, with 14 bases between them. This CDR3 reads CASSAIAESSYNEQFF. Here the CDR3 DNA reads TGTGCCAGCAGCGCTATAGCGGAGAGCTCCTACAATGAGCAGTTCTTC.

The genes are TRBV6-1 and TRBJ2-7, with 16 bases identical to TRBD2. The ends lost 8 bases at V and 6 bases at J; junction bases unmatched: 7. The germline V gene encodes CDR1 MNHNS and CDR2 SASEGT. The CDR3 has 15 residues. CDR3 in amino acids: CASSPGLAGGGEQYF. In nucleotides, the CDR3 is TGTGCCAGCTCGCCGGGACTAGCGGGAGGGGGCGAGCAGTACTTC.

This clone showed up just a few times. The chain links TRBV30 to TRBJ1-2, with TRBD1 matching 7 bases. Germline CDR1 reads GTSNPN; CDR2 reads SVGIG (reference sequence). The CDR3 has 11 amino acids. V shed 2 bases, J shed 7 bases, and the junction held 1 base outside the gene matches. In DNA form, the CDR3 reads TGTGCCTGGAGTACAGGGGTTGGCTACACCTTC. This sequence encodes CAWSTGVGYTF.